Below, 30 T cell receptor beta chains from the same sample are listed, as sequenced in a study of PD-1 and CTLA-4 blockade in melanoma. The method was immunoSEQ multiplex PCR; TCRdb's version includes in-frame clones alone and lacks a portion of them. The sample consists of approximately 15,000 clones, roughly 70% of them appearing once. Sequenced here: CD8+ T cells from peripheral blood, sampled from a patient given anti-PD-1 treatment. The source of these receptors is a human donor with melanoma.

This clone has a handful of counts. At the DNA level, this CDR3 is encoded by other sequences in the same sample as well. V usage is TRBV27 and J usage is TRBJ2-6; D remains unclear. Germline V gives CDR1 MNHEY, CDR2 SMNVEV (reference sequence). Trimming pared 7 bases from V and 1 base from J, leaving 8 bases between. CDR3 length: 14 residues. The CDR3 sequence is CASTTNSGANVLTF. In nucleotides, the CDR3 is TGTGCCAGCACCACTAATTCTGGGGCCAACGTCCTGACTTTC. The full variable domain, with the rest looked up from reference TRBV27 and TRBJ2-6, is EAQVTQNPRYLITVTGKKLTVTCSQNMNHEYMSWYRQDPGLGLRQIYYSMNVEVTDKGDVPEGYKVSRKEKRNFPLILESPSPNQTSLYFCASTTNSGANVLTFGAGSRLTVL.

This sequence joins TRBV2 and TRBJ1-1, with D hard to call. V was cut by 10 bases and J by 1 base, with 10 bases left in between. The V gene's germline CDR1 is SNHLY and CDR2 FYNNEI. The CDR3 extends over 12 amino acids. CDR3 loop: CAITPGNTEAFF. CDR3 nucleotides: TGTGCCATCACCCCTGGGAACACTGAAGCTTTCTTT.

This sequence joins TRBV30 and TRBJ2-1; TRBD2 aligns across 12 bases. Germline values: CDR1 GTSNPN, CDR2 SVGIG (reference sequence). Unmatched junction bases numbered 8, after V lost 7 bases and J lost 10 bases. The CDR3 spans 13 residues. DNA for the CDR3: TGTGCCTACGGTTCTGGGACTAGCGGGGAGCAGTTCTTC. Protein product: CAYGSGTSGEQFF.

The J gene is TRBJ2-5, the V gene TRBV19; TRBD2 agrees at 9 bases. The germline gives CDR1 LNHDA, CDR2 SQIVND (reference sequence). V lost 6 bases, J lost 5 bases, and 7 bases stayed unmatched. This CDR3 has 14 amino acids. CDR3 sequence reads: CASSLGTSPETQYF. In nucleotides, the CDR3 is TGTGCCAGTAGCCTTGGGACTAGCCCGGAGACCCAGTACTTC.

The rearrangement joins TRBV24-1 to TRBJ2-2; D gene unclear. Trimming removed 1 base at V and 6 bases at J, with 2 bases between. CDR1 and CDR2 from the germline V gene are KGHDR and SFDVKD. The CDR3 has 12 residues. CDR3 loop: CATSDLSGELFF. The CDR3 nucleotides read TGTGCCACCAGTGATTTATCCGGGGAGCTGTTTTTT.

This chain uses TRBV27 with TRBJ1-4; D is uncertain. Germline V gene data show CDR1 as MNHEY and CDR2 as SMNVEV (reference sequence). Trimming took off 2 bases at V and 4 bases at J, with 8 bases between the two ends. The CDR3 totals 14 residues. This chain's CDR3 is CASSLQHRNEKLFF. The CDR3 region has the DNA TGTGCCAGCAGTTTACAGCATCGTAATGAAAAACTGTTTTTT.

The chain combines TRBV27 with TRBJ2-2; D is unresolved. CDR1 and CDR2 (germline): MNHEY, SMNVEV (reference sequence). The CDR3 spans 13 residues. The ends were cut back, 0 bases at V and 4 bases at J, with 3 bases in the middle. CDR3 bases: TGTGCCAGCAGTTTATCACCCACCGGGGAGCTGTTTTTT. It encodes CASSLSPTGELFF.

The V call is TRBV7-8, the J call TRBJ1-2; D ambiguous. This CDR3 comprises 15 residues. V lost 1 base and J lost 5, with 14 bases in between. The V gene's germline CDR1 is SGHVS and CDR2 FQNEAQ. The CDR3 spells CASSLGTDGWYGYTF. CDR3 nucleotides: TGTGCCAGCAGCTTAGGGACCGATGGTTGGTATGGCTACACCTTC.

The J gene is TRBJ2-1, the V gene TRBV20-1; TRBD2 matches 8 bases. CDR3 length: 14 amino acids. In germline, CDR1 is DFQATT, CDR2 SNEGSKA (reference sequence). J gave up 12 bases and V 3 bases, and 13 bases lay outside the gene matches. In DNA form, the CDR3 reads TGCAGTGCTAGTGCTTACCTGGCGGGGGGCGGGCAGTTCTTC. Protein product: CSASAYLAGGGQFF.

The CDR3: CASSLVESSYEQYF. Here the CDR3 DNA reads TGCGCCAGCAGCCTCGTGGAGAGCTCCTACGAGCAGTACTTC. The chain links TRBV5-1 to TRBJ2-7; D remains unclear. This CDR3 is built from 14 residues. V was clipped by 4 bases and J by 0 bases, with 11 bases between them. Germline V gene sequence: CDR1 SGHRS, CDR2 YFSETQ.

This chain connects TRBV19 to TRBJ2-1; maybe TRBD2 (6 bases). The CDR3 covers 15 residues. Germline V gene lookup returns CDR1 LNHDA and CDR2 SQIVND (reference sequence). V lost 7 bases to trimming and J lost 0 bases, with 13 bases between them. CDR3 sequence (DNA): TGTGCCAGTACCCTTAGCGGTAGCTCCTACAATGAGCAGTTCTTC. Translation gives CASTLSGSSYNEQFF.

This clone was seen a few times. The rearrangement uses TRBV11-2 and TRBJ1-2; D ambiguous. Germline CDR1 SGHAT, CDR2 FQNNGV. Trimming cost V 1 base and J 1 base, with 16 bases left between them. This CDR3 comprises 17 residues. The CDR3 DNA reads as TGTGCCAGCAGCTTAGGAGGCTCGGGTGCAGTTAACTATGGCTACACCTTC. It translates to CASSLGGSGAVNYGYTF.

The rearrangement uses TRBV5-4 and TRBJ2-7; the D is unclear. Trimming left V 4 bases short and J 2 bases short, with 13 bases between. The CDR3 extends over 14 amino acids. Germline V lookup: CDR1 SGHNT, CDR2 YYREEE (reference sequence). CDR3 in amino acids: CASSPELGTYEQYF. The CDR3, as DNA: TGTGCCAGCAGCCCTGAACTGGGGACCTACGAGCAGTACTTC.

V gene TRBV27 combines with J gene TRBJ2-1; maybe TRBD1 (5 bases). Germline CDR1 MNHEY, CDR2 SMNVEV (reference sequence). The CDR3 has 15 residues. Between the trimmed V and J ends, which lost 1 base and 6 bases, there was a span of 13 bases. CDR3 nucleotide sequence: TGTGCCAGCAGTTTATTGGCCCAGCAGGGCAATGAGCAGTTCTTC. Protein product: CASSLLAQQGNEQFF.

CDR3 bases: TGTGCCAGCAGCCACACAGGGCAGAATCAGCCCCAGCATTTT. Translation: CASSHTGQNQPQHF. The gene calls are TRBV7-2 and TRBJ1-5, with D perhaps TRBD1 (6 bases). Trimming stripped 5 bases from V and 4 bases from J, with 12 bases between. The CDR3 is 14 amino acids. Germline V lookup: CDR1 SGHTA, CDR2 FQGNSA.

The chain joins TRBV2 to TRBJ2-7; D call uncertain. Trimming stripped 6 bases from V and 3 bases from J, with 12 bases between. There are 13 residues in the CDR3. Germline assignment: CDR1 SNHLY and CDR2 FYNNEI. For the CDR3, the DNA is TGTGCCAGCAGGACCCCAATGAGCTACGAGCAGTACTTC. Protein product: CASRTPMSYEQYF.

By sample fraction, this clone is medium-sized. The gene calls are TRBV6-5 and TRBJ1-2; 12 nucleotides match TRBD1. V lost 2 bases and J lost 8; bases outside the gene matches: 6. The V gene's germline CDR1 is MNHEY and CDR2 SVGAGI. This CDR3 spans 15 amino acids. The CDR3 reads CASSYGTGGVGGYTF. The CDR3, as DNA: TGTGCCAGCAGTTACGGGACAGGGGGCGTTGGGGGCTACACCTTC.

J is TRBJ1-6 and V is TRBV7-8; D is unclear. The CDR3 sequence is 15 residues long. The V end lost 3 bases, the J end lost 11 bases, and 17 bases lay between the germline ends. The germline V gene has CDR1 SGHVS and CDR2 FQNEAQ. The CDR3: CASSFFGFVAAPLHF. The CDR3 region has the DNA TGTGCCAGCAGCTTCTTCGGGTTCGTAGCGGCACCCCTCCACTTT.

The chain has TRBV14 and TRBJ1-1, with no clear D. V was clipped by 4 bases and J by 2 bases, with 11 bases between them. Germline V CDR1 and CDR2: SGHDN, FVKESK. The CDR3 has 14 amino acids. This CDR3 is CASSLAGANTEAFF. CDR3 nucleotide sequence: TGTGCCAGCAGCCTTGCAGGAGCAAACACTGAAGCTTTCTTT. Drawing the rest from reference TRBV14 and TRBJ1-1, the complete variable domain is EAGVTQFPSHSVIEKGQTVTLRCDPISGHDNLYWYRRVMGKEIKFLLHFVKESKQDESGMPNNRFLAERTGGTYSTLKVQPAELEDSGVYFCASSLAGANTEAFFGQGTRLTVV.

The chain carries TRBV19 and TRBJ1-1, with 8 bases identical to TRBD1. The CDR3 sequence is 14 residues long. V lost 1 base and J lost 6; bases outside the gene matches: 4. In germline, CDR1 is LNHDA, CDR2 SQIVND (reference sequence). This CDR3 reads CASSIVMTGAEAFF. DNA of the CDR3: TGTGCCAGTAGTATAGTCATGACAGGGGCTGAAGCTTTCTTT.

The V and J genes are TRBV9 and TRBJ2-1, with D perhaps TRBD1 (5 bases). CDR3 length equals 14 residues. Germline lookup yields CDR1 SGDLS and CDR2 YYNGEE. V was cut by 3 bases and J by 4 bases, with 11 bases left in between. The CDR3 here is CASSASTDYNEQFF. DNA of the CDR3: TGTGCCAGCAGCGCCTCGACAGATTACAATGAGCAGTTCTTC.

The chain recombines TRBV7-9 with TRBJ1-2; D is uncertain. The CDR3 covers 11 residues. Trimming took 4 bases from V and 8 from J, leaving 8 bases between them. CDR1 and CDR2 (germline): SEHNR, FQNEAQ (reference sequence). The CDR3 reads CASSYQVGYTF. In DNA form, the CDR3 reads TGTGCCAGCAGCTACCAAGTAGGCTACACCTTC.

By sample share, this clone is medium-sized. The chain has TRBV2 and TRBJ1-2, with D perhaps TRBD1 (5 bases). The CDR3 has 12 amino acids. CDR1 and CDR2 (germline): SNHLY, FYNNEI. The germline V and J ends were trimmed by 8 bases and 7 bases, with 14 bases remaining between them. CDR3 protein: CASQGGQGGYTF. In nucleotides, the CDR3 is TGTGCCAGCCAAGGAGGGCAGGGTGGCTACACCTTC.

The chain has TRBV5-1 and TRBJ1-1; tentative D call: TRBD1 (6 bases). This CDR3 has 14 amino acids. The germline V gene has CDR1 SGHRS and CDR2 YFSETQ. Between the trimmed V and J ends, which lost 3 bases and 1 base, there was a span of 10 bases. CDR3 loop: CASSWGTRNTEAFF. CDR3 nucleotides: TGCGCCAGCAGCTGGGGGACAAGGAACACTGAAGCTTTCTTT.

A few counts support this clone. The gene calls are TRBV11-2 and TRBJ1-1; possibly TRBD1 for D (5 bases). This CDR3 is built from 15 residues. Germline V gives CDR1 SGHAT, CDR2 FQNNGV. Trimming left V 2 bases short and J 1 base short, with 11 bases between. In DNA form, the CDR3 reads TGTGCCAGCAGCTTAAAGGTCAGGGAGAACACTGAAGCTTTCTTT. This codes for CASSLKVRENTEAFF.

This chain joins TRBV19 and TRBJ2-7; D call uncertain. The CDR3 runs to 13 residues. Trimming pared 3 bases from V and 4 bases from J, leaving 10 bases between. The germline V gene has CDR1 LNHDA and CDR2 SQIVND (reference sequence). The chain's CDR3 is CASSIWLWYEQYF. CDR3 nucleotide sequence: TGTGCCAGTAGTATTTGGTTGTGGTACGAGCAGTACTTC.

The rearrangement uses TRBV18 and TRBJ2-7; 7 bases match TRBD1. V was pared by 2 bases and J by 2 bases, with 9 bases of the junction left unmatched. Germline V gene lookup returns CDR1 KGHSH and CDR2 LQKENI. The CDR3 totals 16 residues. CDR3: CASSPKGGQGAYEQYF. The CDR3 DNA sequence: TGTGCCAGCTCACCAAAAGGCGGTCAGGGGGCCTACGAGCAGTACTTC.

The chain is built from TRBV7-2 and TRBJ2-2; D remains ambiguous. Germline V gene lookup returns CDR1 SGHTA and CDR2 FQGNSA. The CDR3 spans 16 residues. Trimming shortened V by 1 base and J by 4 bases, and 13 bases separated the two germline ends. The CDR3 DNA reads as TGTGCCAGCAGCTTAGTGTCTATGCTCAGCACCGGGGAGCTGTTTTTT. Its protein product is CASSLVSMLSTGELFF.

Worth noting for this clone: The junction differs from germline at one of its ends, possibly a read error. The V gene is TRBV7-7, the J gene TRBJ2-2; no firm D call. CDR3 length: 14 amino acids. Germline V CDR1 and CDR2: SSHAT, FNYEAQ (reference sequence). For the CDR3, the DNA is TGTGCTAGCAGCTTAGATCCGAACACCGGGGAGCTGTTTTTT. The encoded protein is CASSLDPNTGELFF.

CDR3 in amino acids: CASSPTGGLAPIYEQYF. The CDR3 coding sequence is TGTGCCAGCAGCCCCACGGGGGGACTAGCACCGATCTACGAGCAGTACTTC. This chain joins TRBV7-9 and TRBJ2-7, with 9 nucleotides matching TRBD2. Losses at the gene ends were 5 bases for V and 3 bases for J; bases not matched to a gene: 14. CDR3 length: 17 residues. Germline V lookup: CDR1 SEHNR, CDR2 FQNEAQ (reference sequence).